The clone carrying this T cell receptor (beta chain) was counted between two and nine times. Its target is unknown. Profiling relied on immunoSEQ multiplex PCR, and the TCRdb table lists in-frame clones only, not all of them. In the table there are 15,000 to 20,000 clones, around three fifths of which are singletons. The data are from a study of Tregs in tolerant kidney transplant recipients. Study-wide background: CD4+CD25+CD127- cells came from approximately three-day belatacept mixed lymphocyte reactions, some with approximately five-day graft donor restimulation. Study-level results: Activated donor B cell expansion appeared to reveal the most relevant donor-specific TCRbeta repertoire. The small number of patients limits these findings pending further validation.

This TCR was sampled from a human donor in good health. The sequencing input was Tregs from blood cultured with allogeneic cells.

CDR3 sequence reads: CASSLRGPENTGELFF. The DNA for the CDR3 is TGTGCCAGCAGCTTAAGGGGGCCGGAGAACACCGGGGAGCTGTTTTTT. The rearrangement links TRBV11-2 to TRBJ2-2; 7 bases line up with TRBD1. Trimming took 2 bases from V and 1 from J; bases not matched to a gene: 4. This CDR3 contains 16 residues. Germline CDR1 reads SGHAT; CDR2 reads FQNNGV.